This TCR beta chain is drawn from a study of OX40 agonist ivuxolimab in advanced cancers. Regarding the complete study: Ivuxolimab, which targeted the costimulatory receptor OX40 (CD134), was an agonistic, fully human IgG2 monoclonal antibody. In the dose-escalation cohort, 82.7% of patients were male, and the mean age was about 55 years, with a range of roughly 20 to 79. Peripheral TCRbeta sequencing was intended to test whether TCR sequence diversity was altered and clonal T-cell expansion was caused by ivuxolimab. Prior anti-PD-1, anti-PD-L1 or anti-CTLA-4 therapy was permitted, and less than 45% of dose-escalation patients had received checkpoint inhibitors. Intravenous ivuxolimab was administered to patients every 2 weeks at six dose levels: 0.01, 0.1, 0.3, 1.5, 3 and 10 mg/kg. The monotherapy dose-escalation portion (N of about 50 patients) of the phase I ivuxolimab trial is reported in the paper. Partial responses occurred in three dose-escalation patients, of whom one had hepatocellular carcinoma and two had cutaneous melanoma. Among the roughly 52 dose-escalation patients, around 20 had hepatocellular carcinoma, roughly 15 melanoma, 9 renal cell carcinoma and 9 head and neck cancer.

Note on this clone: Its antigen specificity is not known. No much larger clone is present one base from it, and per-base qualities are unavailable.

The germline V gene encodes CDR1 SGDLS and CDR2 YYNGEE. Including the terminal cysteine and phenylalanine, the CDR3 comprises 16 residues. Only the CDR3 region is kept as DNA, spanning 48 bases read in frame from base 1. Relative to germline, V is 0 bases shorter and J is 1 base shorter, with 11 bases between their ends. What the study reported, not specific to this receptor: The antigen specificity of the clonally expanded peripheral T cells was not determined. At doses of 0.1 to 3.0 mg/kg, clonal expansion of both CD4+ and CD8+ T cells in blood was seen between baseline and week 6. Low levels of normalized T-cell clonal expansion were also shown by some nonresponding patients. After ivuxolimab, CD8+ T cells had more expanded clones than CD4+ T cells on average. In partial responders in the 0.1-3.0 mg/kg groups, normalized peripheral clonal expansion was found to be among the lowest, especially among CD8+ T cells.

To sequence the TCRbeta CDR3 region, genomic DNA was isolated from the sorted cells. The immunoSEQ Assay was used for sequencing of TCRbeta CDR3 regions. TCRdb re-hosts the immuneACCESS table, in-frame sequences only. Its copies lack some clones; in the studies checked, an unresolved V gene accounts for under half of them, and the cause for the rest is not known. Within this sample are about 25,000 clones, with roughly three quarters of them counted one time only. The ten largest clones represent around 31% of the sample. Patients with autoimmune disease history or receiving systemic immunosuppression were excluded from the trial. Peripheral blood for TCR sequencing was collected from all dose cohorts at baseline, on cycle 4 day 1, and on cycle 7 day 1. Samples were obtained from an open-label, multicenter, first-in-human phase I dose-escalation trial of ivuxolimab. Adults with locally advanced or metastatic melanoma, renal cell carcinoma, hepatocellular carcinoma or head and neck squamous cell carcinoma were enrolled in the trial. Before TCR sequencing, CD4+ and CD8+ T cells were separately sorted from peripheral blood.

The chain couples TRBV9 to TRBJ1-3; possibly the D gene is TRBD1, per 6 matching bases. This specimen was CD4+ or CD8+ T cells sorted from blood, taken in a trial of the OX40 agonist ivuxolimab. This sequence was found in an adult with an advanced solid tumor such as melanoma, head and neck, liver or kidney cancer. DNA sequence: TGTGCCAGCAGCGTAGTGGGGGCCGAATCTGGAAACACCATATATTTT. It is translated as CASSVVGAESGNTIYF.